This T cell receptor beta chain was observed in a study of blood T cell repertoires in COVID-19 (dated by TCRdb to 2020 to 2022). About the study as a whole: The collaborator samples originated in the United States, Italy and Spain and spanned the acute and convalescent phases of COVID-19. The repertoires were released in a freely available public database intended as a resource for research on the immune response to SARS-CoV-2. Samples came from the ongoing ImmuneRACE study (first 160 participants) plus 1,254 subjects from 6 global collaborators. The prospective study material was composed of cDNA or gDNA derived from T cells, B-cell-depleted T cells, or PBMCs. Subjects who had been exposed to COVID-19, were actively infected with it, or had recovered from it provided the deeply sampled blood TCRbeta repertoires that made up the dataset. A de-identified subject ID, COVID-19 status, age in years and sex were almost always included in the sample metadata. Where HLA class I and class II types were available, the types were taken from metadata supplied by the sample provider, not from assay-based typing.

Results the study describes overall, beyond this receptor: Clinical and demographic metadata were provided uncurated, with the amount varying by source and participant.

Collaborating institutions collected whole blood in K2EDTA tubes following their own protocols. For TCRbeta analysis, collaborators shipped samples in one of three forms: frozen whole blood, isolated PBMCs, or DNA extracted from either of those sample types. On this clone itself: No antigen is known for it. Base qualities were left out, and no much larger clone turns up one base away.

The immunoSEQ Assay, a bias-controlled multiplex PCR, was used to amplify TCRbeta CDR3 regions from genomic DNA. As for the original processing: The number of nucleated cells in each sample was estimated by amplification of reference gene primers within the assay. To quantify the absolute abundance of each unique TCRbeta CDR3 rearrangement, sequence reads were collapsed and filtered. For each sample, productive Simpson clonality was calculated as the square root of Simpson's diversity index over productive rearrangements. As stored in TCRdb, this immuneACCESS dataset retains in-frame rearrangements with V and J assigned. A fraction of the clones does not appear; measured against another copy, unresolved V genes explain less than half of the discrepancy, and the remainder lacks a known reason. The V and J calls and the clone size are those of that table, but D and trimming were determined from the DNA. In all, the sample holds 280,000 or so clones, and approximately 90% of those were seen once. Around an eighth of the sample is held by the ten biggest clonotypes.

Sequences SGHDT (CDR1) and YYEEEE (CDR2) are obtained from the germline V gene. Trimming removed 4 bases from V and 3 bases from J; the gene matches leave 7 bases unexplained. From cysteine to phenylalanine, the CDR3 is 16 amino acids long. The retained sequence is limited to the CDR3, 48 bases, with the frame set at the first base. Sequenced input: peripheral blood. This TCR came from a woman between 55 and 75 years old with acute or convalescent COVID-19. The chain uses TRBV5-6 and TRBJ1-2; 12 central bases correspond to TRBD1. The CDR3 region has the sequence CASSISGTGGDYGYTF. The sequenced DNA: TGTGCCAGCAGCATTTCCGGGACAGGGGGCGACTATGGCTACACCTTC.